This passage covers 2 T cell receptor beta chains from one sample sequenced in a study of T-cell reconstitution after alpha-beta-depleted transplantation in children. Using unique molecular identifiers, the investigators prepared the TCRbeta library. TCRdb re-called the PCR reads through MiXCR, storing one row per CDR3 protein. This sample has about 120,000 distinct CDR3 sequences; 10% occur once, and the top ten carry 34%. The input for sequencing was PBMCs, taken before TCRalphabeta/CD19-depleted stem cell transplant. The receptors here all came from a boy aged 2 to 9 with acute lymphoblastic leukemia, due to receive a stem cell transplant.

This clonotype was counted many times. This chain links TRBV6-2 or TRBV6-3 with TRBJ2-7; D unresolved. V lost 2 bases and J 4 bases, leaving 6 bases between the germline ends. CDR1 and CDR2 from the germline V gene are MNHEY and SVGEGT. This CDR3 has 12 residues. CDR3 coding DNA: TGTGCCAGCAGTTACCGAGGTTACGAGCAGTACTTC. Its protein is CASSYRGYEQYF.

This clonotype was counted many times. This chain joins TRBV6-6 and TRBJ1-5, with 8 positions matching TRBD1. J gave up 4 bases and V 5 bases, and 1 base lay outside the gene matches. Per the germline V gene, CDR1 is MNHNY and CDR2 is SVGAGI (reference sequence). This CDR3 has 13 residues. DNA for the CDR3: TGTGCCAGCAGTAGACAGGGGAATCAGCCCCAGCATTTT. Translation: CASSRQGNQPQHF.